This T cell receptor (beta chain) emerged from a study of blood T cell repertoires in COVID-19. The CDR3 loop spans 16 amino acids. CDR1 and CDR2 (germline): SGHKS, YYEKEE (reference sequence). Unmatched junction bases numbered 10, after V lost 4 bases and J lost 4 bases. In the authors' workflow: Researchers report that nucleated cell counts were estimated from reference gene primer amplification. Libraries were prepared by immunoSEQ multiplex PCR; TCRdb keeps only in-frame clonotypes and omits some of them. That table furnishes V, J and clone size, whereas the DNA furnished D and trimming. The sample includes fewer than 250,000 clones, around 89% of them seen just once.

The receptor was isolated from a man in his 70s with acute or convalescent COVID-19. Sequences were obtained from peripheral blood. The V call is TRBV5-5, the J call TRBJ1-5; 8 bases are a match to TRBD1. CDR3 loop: CASSHVDRGFNQPQHF. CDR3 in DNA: TGTGCCAGCAGCCACGTTGACAGGGGTTTTAATCAGCCCCAGCATTTT. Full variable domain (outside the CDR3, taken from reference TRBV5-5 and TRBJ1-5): DAGVTQSPTHLIKTRGQQVTLRCSPISGHKSVSWYQQVLGQGPQFIFQYYEKEERGRGNFPDRFSARQFPNYSSELNVNALLLGDSALYLCASSHVDRGFNQPQHFGDGTRLSIL.